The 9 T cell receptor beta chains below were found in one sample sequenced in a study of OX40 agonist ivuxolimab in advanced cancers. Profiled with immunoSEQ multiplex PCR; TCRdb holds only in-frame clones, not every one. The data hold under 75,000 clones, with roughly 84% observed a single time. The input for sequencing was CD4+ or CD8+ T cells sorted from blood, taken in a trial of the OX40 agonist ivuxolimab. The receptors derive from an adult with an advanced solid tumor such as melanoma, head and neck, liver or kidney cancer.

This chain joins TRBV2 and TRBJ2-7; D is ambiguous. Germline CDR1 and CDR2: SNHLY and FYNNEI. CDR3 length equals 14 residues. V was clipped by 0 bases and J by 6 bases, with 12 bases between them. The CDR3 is CASSEALQIGEQYF. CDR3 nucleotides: TGTGCCAGCAGTGAAGCGCTTCAAATTGGCGAGCAGTACTTC.

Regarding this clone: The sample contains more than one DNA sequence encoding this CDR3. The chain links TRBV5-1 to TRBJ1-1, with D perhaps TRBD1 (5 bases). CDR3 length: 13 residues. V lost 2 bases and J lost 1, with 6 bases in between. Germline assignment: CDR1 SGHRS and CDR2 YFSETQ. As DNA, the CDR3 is TGCGCCAGCAGCTTCGGACAGAACACTGAAGCTTTCTTT. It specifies CASSFGQNTEAFF.

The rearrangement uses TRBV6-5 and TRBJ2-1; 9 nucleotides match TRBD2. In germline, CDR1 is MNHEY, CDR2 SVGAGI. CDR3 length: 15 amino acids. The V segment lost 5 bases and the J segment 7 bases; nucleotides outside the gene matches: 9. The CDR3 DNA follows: TGTGCCAGCAGTCTCGGGGTAGCGGGAGAAAATGAGCAGTTCTTC. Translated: CASSLGVAGENEQFF.

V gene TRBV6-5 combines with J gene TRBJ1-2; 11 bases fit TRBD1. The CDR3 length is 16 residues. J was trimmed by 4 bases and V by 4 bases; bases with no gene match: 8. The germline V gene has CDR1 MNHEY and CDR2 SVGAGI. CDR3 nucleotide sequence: TGTGCCAGCAGTTCGTCCCGGGACAGGGGGATCTATGGCTACACCTTC. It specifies CASSSSRDRGIYGYTF.

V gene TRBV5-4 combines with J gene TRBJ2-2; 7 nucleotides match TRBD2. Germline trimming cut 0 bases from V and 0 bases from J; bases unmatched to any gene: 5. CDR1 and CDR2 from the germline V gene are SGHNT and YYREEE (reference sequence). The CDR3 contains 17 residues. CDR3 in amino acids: CASSLGSRGANTGELFF. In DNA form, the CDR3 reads TGTGCCAGCAGCTTGGGAAGTCGGGGGGCGAACACCGGGGAGCTGTTTTTT.

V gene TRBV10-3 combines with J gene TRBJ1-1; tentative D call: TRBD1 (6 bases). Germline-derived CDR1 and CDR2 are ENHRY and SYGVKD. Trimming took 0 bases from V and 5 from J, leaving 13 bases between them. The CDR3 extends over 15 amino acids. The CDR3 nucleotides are TGTGCCATCAGTGAGTCCGGGGGGCAAAGTACTGAAGCTTTCTTT. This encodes CAISESGGQSTEAFF.

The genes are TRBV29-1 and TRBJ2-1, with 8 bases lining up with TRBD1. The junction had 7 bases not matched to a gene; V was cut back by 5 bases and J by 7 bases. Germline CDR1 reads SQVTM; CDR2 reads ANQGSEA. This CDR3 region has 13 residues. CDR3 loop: CSVRGQGLNEQFF. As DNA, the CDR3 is TGCAGCGTTCGTGGACAGGGCCTGAATGAGCAGTTCTTC.

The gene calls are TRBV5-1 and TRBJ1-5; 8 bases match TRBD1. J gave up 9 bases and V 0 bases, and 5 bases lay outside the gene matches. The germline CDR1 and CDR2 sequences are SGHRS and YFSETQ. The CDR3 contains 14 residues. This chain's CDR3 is CASSLGQGTSPQHF. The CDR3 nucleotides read TGCGCCAGCAGCTTGGGACAGGGGACATCGCCCCAGCATTTT. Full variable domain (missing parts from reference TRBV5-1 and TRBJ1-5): KAGVTQTPRYLIKTRGQQVTLSCSPISGHRSVSWYQQTPGQGLQFLFEYFSETQRNKGNFPGRFSGRQFSNSRSEMNVSTLELGDSALYLCASSLGQGTSPQHFGDGTRLSIL.

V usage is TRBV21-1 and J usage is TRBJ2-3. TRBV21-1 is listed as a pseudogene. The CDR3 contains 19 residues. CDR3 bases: TGTGCCAGCAGCTACCGGGACGGGAAAGTGCCCGGATGTACAGATACGCAGTATTTT. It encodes CASSYRDGKVPGCTDTQYF.